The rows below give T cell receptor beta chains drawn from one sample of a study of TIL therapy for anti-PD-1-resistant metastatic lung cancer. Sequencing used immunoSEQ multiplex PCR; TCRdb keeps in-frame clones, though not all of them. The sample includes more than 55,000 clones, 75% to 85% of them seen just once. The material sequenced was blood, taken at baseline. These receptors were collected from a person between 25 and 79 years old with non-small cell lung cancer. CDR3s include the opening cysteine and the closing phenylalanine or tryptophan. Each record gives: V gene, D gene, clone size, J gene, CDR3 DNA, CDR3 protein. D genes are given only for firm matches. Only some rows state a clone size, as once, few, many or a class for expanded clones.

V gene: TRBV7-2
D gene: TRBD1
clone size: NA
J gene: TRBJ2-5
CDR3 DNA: TGTGCCAGCAGCTTATCAAGCGGGACAGGGGTTTCGGAGACCCAGTACTTC
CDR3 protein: CASSLSSGTGVSETQYF

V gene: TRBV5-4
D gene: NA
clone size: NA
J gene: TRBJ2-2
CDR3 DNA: TGTGCCAGCAGCTTGTCGGGGCACACCGGGGAGCTGTTTTTT
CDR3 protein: CASSLSGHTGELFF

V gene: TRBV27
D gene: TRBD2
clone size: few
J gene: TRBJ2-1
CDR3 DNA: TGTGCCAGGCCTTCCGGGACTATTGACAATGAGCAGTTCTTC
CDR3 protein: CARPSGTIDNEQFF

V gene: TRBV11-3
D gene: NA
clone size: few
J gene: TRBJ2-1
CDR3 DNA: TGTGCCAGCAGCCCCCCGGGCAGTAAAAATGAGCAGTTCTTC
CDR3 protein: CASSPPGSKNEQFF

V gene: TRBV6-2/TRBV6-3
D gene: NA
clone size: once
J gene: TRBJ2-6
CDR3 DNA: TGTGCCAGCAGCCTCAGGGCCCTAAGCTCTGGGGCCAACGTCCTGACTTTC
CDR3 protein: CASSLRALSSGANVLTF

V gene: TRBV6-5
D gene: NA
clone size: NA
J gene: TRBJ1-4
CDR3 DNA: TGTGCCAGCAGTCCACGACACAATGAAAAACTGTTTTTT
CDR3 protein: CASSPRHNEKLFF

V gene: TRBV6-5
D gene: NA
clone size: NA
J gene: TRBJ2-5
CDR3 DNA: TGTGCCAGCACTAACACCGGGGAGACCCAGTACTTC
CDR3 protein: CASTNTGETQYF

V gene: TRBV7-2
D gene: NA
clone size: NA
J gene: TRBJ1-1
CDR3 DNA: TGTGCCAGCAGCGACCTTGGGTACGAAGCTTTCTTT
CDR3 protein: CASSDLGYEAFF

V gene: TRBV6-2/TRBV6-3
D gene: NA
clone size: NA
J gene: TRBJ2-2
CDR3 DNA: TGTGCCAGCAGTCTCAGGGAATTCGGGGAGCTGTTTTTT
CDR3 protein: CASSLREFGELFF

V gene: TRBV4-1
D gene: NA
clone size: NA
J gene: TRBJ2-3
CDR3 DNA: TGCGCCAGCAGCCAAGAGAAAGAGGCAGATACGCAGTATTTT
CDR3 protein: CASSQEKEADTQYF

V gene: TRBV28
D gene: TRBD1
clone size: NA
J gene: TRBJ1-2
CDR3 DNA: TGTGCCAGCAGTTTACAGGGGGCGCGGGGCTACACCTTC
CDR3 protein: CASSLQGARGYTF

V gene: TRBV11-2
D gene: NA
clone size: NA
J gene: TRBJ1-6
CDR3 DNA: TGTGCCAGCAGCTTATGGGGGCGGACAAATTCACCCCTCCACTTT
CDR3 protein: CASSLWGRTNSPLHF

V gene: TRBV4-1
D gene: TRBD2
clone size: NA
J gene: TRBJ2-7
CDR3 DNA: TGCGCCAGCAACCAAACTAGCGGCCGAGGCTACGAGCAGTACTTC
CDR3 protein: CASNQTSGRGYEQYF

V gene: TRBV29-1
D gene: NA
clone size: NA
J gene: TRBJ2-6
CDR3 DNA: TGCAGCGTAGCCGCCGGGACGGACTCTGGGGCCAACGTCCTGACTTTC
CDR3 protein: CSVAAGTDSGANVLTF

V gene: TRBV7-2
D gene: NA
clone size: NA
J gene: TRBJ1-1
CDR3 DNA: TGTGCCAGCAGCCCGTGGGGGGGGCACACTGAAGCTTTCTTT
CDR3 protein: CASSPWGGHTEAFF

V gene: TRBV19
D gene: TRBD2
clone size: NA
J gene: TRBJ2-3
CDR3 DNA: TGTGCCAGTAGTGCGGGAGAAACAGATACGCAGTATTTT
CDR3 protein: CASSAGETDTQYF

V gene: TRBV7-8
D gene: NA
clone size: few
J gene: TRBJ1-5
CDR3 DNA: TGTGCCAGCAGCTCCTCAGGCAGCAATCAGCCCCAGCATTTT
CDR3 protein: CASSSSGSNQPQHF

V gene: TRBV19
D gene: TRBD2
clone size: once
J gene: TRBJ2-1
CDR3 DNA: TGTGCCACTAGACTAGCTTACAATGAGCAGTTCTTC
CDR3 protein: CATRLAYNEQFF

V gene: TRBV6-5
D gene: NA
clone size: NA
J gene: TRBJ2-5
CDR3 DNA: TGTGCCAGCGGTCAGGGGAGGATAGAGACCCAGTACTTC
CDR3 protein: CASGQGRIETQYF

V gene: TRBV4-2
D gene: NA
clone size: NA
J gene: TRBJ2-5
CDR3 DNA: TGTGCCAGCAGCCTTCGGTTACAAGAGACCCAGTACTTC
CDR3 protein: CASSLRLQETQYF

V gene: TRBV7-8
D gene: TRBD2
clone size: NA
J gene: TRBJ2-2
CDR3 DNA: TGTGCCAGCAGCCCGACTAGCGGGGGGGCAAAAACCGGGGAGCTGTTTTTT
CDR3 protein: CASSPTSGGAKTGELFF

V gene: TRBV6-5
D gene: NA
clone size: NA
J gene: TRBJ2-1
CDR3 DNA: TGTGCCAGCCATGGGACTTCCAGTCTGTTCTTC
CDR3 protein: CASHGTSSLFF